Described below is a single T cell receptor (beta chain) sequence and its context. What it binds is unknown. Multiplex touch-down PCR amplified TRB using TRB-A and TRB-B pools in one tube. For each CDR3 protein, TCRdb gives one entry from its re-call of the multiplex PCR reads, without DNA. This sample's table reports 8,000 to 9,500 distinct CDR3 sequences. CDR1 SGHTA and CDR2 FQGNSA come from the germline V gene. This CDR3 spans 14 amino acids. This sample stems from a study of T cell clusters in autoimmune cytopenias. On the study more broadly: The median distinct TRB clonotype count was 2,000 to 3,000 per sample, from a median around 49,000 reads.

Each sample's input was approximately 270 ng genomic DNA, some 40,000 genome equivalents. Study-level results: A dominant lymphoma-associated repertoire apparently masked the cluster-lack signature in secondary cytopenia versus chronic lymphocytic leukemia. Clustering suggested that physiological T cell clusters were missing in primary autoimmune cytopenia patients.

Sample: peripheral blood. The clonotype comes from a human donor with an autoimmune cytopenia or autoimmune hepatitis (not recorded which). The chain links TRBV7-2 to TRBJ2-1; as DNA is missing, the TRBD2 call by TCRdb cannot be tested. CDR3 sequence: CASSRGLGMDEQFF.